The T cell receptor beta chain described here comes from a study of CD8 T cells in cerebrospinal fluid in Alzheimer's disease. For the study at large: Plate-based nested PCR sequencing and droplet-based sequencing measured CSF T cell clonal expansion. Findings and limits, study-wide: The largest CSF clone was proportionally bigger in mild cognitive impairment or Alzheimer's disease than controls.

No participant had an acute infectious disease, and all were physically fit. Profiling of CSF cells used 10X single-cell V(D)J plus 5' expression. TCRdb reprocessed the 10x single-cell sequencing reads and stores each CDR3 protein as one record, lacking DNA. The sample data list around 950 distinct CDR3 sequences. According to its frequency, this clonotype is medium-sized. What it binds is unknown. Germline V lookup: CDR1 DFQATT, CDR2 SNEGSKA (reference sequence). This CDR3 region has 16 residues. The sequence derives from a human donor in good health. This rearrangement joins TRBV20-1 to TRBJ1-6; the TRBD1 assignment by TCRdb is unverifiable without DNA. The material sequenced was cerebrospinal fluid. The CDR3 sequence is CSARRNDRDYNSPLHF.